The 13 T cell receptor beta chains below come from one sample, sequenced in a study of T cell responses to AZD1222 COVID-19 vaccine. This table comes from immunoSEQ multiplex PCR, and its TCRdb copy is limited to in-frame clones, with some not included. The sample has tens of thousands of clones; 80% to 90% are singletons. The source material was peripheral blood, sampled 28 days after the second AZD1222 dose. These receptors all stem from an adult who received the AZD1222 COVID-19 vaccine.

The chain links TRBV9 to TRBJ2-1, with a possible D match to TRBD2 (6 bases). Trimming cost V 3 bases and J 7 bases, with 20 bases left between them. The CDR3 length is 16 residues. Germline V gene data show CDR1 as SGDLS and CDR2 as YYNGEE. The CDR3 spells CASSAKLRDFENEQFF. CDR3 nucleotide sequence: TGTGCCAGCAGCGCAAAACTACGGGACTTCGAAAATGAGCAGTTCTTC.

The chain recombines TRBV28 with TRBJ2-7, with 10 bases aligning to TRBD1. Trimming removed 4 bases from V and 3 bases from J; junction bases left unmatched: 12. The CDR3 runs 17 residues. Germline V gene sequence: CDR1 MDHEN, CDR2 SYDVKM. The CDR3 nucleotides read TGTGCCAGCAGTTCCCTCCGGGGGACAGGGGAAATCTACGAGCAGTACTTC. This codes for CASSSLRGTGEIYEQYF. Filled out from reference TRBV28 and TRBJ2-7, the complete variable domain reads DVKVTQSSRYLVKRTGEKVFLECVQDMDHENMFWYRQDPGLGLRLIYFSYDVKMKEKGDIPEGYSVSREKKERFSLILESASTNQTSMYLCASSSLRGTGEIYEQYFGPGTRLTVT.

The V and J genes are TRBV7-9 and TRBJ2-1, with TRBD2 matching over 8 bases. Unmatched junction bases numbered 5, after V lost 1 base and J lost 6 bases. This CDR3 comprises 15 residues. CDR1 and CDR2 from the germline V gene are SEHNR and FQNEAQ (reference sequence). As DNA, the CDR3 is TGTGCCAGCAGCTTAGAGGTAACTAGCGGCAATGAGCAGTTCTTC. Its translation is CASSLEVTSGNEQFF.

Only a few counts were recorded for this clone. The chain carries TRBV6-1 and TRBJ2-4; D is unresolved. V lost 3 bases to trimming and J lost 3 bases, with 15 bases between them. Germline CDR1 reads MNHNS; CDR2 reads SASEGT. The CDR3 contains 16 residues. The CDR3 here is CASSDTPPFNKNIQYF. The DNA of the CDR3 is TGTGCCAGCAGTGACACCCCCCCCTTTAACAAAAACATTCAGTACTTC.

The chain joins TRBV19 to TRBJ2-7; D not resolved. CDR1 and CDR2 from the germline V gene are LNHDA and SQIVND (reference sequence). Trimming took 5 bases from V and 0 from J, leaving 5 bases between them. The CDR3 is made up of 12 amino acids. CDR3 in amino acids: CASSASSYEQYF. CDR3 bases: TGTGCCAGTAGTGCCAGCTCCTACGAGCAGTACTTC.

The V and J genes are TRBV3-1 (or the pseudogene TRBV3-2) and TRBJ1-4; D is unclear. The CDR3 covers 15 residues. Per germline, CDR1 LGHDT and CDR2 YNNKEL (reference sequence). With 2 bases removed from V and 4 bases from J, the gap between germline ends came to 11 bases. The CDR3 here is CASSQSNGFNEKLFF. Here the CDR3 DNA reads TGTGCCAGCAGCCAATCAAACGGCTTTAATGAAAAACTGTTTTTT.

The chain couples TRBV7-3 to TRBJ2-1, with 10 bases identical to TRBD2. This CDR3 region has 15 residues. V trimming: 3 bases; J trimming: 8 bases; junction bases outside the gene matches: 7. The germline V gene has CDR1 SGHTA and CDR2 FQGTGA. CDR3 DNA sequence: TGTGCCAGCAGCTTTAGCGGGAGGTTTATCGATGAGCAGTTCTTC. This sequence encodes CASSFSGRFIDEQFF.

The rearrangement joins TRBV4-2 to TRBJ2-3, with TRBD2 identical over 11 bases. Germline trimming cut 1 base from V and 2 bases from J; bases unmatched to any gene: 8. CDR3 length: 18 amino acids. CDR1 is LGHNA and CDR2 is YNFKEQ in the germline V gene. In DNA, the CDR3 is TGTGCCAGCAGCCAAGGGCCTGGGACTAGCGGACACACAGATACGCAGTATTTT. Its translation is CASSQGPGTSGHTDTQYF.

As DNA, the CDR3 is TGTGCCAGCTCGAAGGGGCCGAACACCGGGGAGCTGTTTTTT. It codes for CASSKGPNTGELFF. The chain combines TRBV3-1 (or the pseudogene TRBV3-2) with TRBJ2-2; tentative D call: TRBD1 (5 bases). Between the trimmed V and J ends, which lost 8 bases and 0 bases, there was a span of 10 bases. The CDR3 totals 14 residues. CDR1 LGHDT and CDR2 YNNKEL come from the germline V gene (reference sequence).

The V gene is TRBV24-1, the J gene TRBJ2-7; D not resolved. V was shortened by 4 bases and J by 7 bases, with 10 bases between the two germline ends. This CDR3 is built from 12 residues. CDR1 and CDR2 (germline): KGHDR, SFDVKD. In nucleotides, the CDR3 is TGTGCCACCAGTGAGAACGCCTTTGAGCAGTACTTC. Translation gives CATSENAFEQYF.

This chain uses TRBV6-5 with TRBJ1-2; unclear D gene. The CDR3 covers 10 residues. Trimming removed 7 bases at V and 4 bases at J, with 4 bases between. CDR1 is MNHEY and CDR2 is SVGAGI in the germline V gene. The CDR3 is CASNSYGYTF. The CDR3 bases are TGTGCCAGCAATTCCTATGGCTACACCTTC.

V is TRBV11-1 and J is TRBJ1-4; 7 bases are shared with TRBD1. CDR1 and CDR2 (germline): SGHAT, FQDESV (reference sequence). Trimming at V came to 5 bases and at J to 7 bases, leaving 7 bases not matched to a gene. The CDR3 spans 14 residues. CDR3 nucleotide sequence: TGTGCCAGCAGCCCGGACAGGAGGACTGAAAAACTGTTTTTT. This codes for CASSPDRRTEKLFF.

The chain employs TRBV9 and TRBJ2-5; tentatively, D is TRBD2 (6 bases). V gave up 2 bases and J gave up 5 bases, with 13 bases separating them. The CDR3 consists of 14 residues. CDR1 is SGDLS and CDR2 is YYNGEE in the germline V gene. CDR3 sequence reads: CASSVSGGMETQYF. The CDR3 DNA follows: TGTGCCAGCAGCGTCTCTGGCGGGATGGAGACCCAGTACTTC.